These 20 T cell receptor beta chains share one sample of origin, sequenced in a study of early T cells in non-severe SARS-CoV-2 infection. TCRdb used MiXCR to reprocess the 5' RACE reads, holding one entry per CDR3 protein. The table records 43,000 or so distinct CDR3 sequences, roughly 7% of them present only once. Sample: whole blood. All receptors come from an adult who was a healthcare worker with PCR-confirmed SARS-CoV-2 infection or an uninfected control (not recorded which).

The table lists this clonotype with a few counts. The V call is TRBV20-1, the J call TRBJ1-2; D perhaps matches TRBD1 (6 bases). Germline V gene data show CDR1 as DFQATT and CDR2 as SNEGSKA (reference sequence). The CDR3 extends over 14 amino acids. Trimming cost V 3 bases and J 7 bases, with 18 bases left between them. CDR3 sequence reads: CSARVQGEYSGYTF. The CDR3, as DNA: TGCAGTGCTAGGGTACAGGGTGAATACTCTGGCTACACCTTC.

The J gene is TRBJ2-7, the V gene TRBV6-6; the match to TRBD2 covers 12 bases. V shed 6 bases and J 2 bases; nucleotides not matched to a gene: 5. Per germline, CDR1 MNHNY and CDR2 SVGAGI (reference sequence). This CDR3 contains 15 residues. The CDR3 DNA reads TGTGCCAGCAGGCCGGCTAGCGGGGGGGCCTACGAGCAGTACTTC. Protein: CASRPASGGAYEQYF.

This sequence joins TRBV12-3 or TRBV12-4 and TRBJ1-3; a possible D gene is TRBD1 (6 bases). V was clipped by 4 bases and J by 4 bases, with 8 bases between them. CDR3 length equals 13 residues. The CDR3 DNA sequence: TGTGCCAGCAGTTCTGGACAGGGAAACACCATATATTTT. Its translation: CASSSGQGNTIYF.

This chain connects TRBV5-5 to TRBJ1-1; D is unclear. Trimming cost V 3 bases and J 0 bases, with 15 bases left between them. Germline loops: CDR1 SGHKS, CDR2 YYEKEE (reference sequence). The CDR3 is made up of 16 amino acids. CDR3 nucleotides: TGTGCCAGCAGCTCCCTGGAGAGAGATATGAACACTGAAGCTTTCTTT. Residues: CASSSLERDMNTEAFF.

In its sample, this clonotype was seen a few times. This rearrangement joins TRBV6-4 to TRBJ2-1; the match to TRBD2 covers 7 bases. Germline V lookup: CDR1 MRHNA, CDR2 SNTAGT. This CDR3 is 16 amino acids long. Trimming at V came to 4 bases and at J to 0 bases, leaving 6 bases not matched to a gene. The CDR3 DNA reads TGTGCCAGCAGTGCGCTAGCGGTAAGCTCCTACAATGAGCAGTTCTTC. It translates to CASSALAVSSYNEQFF.

V and J are TRBV6-2 or TRBV6-3 and TRBJ1-5, with D perhaps matching TRBD1 (5 bases). The CDR3 sequence is 14 residues long. Trimming removed 5 bases at V and 0 bases at J, with 8 bases between. Germline lookup yields CDR1 MNHEY and CDR2 SVGEGT. The CDR3 sequence is CASSRQTSNQPQHF. In nucleotides, the CDR3 is TGTGCCAGCAGTCGACAGACTAGCAATCAGCCCCAGCATTTT.

CDR3 nucleotides: TGTGCCAGCAGCCGCTGGTCGGGACAGCCCTCAAACACTGAAGCTTTCTTT. Amino acid sequence: CASSRWSGQPSNTEAFF. This rearrangement joins TRBV6-6 to TRBJ1-1; 7 bases line up with TRBD1. With 6 bases clipped from V and 2 bases from J, the junction kept 15 bases outside the gene matches. CDR1 and CDR2 from the germline V gene are MNHNY and SVGAGI (reference sequence). CDR3 length equals 17 residues.

This clonotype has more than one count but fewer than ten. The chain couples TRBV4-2 to TRBJ1-5; a possible D gene is TRBD1 (5 bases). The CDR3 consists of 16 residues. Trimming left V 1 base short and J 6 bases short, with 16 bases between. The germline CDR1 and CDR2 sequences are LGHNA and YNFKEQ. The CDR3 nucleotides read TGTGCCAGCAGCCAAGTCGGCCTCCAGGGAATTCAGCCCCAGCATTTT. This gives the protein CASSQVGLQGIQPQHF.

The chain is built from TRBV20-1 and TRBJ2-7; TRBD2 is a possible D gene (6 bases). This CDR3 is built from 15 residues. Trimming stripped 6 bases from V and 0 bases from J, with 18 bases between. CDR1 and CDR2 from the germline V gene are DFQATT and SNEGSKA (reference sequence). DNA of the CDR3: TGCAGTGCCCCAAATCCTGCCGGGAGCTCCTACGAGCAGTACTTC. The encoded protein is CSAPNPAGSSYEQYF.

The table lists this clonotype with a few counts. The chain combines TRBV7-9 with TRBJ2-3, with D perhaps matching TRBD1 (6 bases). V lost 5 bases and J lost 4, with 13 bases in between. CDR1 and CDR2 from the germline V gene are SEHNR and FQNEAQ (reference sequence). The CDR3 is 14 amino acids. The DNA of the CDR3 is TGTGCCAGCAGCGCTCAAACAGGGTCAGATACGCAGTATTTT. This translates into CASSAQTGSDTQYF.

The V call is TRBV7-6, the J call TRBJ1-4, with D unresolved. V was clipped by 5 bases and J by 0 bases, with 10 bases between them. The CDR3 runs to 15 residues. Germline V gene lookup returns CDR1 SGHVS and CDR2 FNYEAQ. CDR3 sequence (DNA): TGTGCCAGCAGCCTCAGGAGTTCAACTAATGAAAAACTGTTTTTT. The encoded protein is CASSLRSSTNEKLFF. Complete variable domain (other parts from reference TRBV7-6 and TRBJ1-4): GAGVSQSPRYKVTKRGQDVALRCDPISGHVSLYWYRQALGQGPEFLTYFNYEAQQDKSGLPNDRFSAERPEGSISTLTIQRTEQRDSAMYRCASSLRSSTNEKLFFGSGTQLSVL.

This clonotype was picked up many times. Here the CDR3 DNA reads TGTGCCAGCATCTCCGGGGTGGCAGATACGCAGTATTTT. Its translation: CASISGVADTQYF. The chain links TRBV7-2 to TRBJ2-3, with TRBD2 as a possible D gene (5 bases). The CDR3 contains 13 residues. Per the germline V gene, CDR1 is SGHTA and CDR2 is FQGNSA. Trimming took off 7 bases at V and 4 bases at J, with 12 bases between the two ends.

The V call is TRBV6-5, the J call TRBJ1-6, with a weak D call TRBD1 (6 bases). Germline V lookup: CDR1 MNHEY, CDR2 SVGAGI. V lost 5 bases and J 6 bases, leaving 17 bases between the germline ends. CDR3 length: 16 amino acids. CDR3 sequence: CASSQGTTSLNSPLHF. The CDR3 DNA reads TGTGCCAGCAGTCAGGGGACCACCAGCCTTAATTCACCCCTCCACTTT.

There are many counts of this clonotype. The chain combines TRBV7-3 with TRBJ2-2; no reliable D call. V was cut by 0 bases and J by 7 bases, with 6 bases left in between. Germline V gene data show CDR1 as SGHTA and CDR2 as FQGTGA. The CDR3 has 13 residues. The CDR3 sequence: CASSLTAFGELFF. The CDR3 nucleotides read TGTGCCAGCAGCTTAACGGCTTTCGGGGAGCTGTTTTTT.

This clonotype was counted a few times. This chain links TRBV27 with TRBJ2-5; unclear D gene. Looked up from germline, CDR1 is MNHEY and CDR2 is SMNVEV (reference sequence). CDR3 length: 15 residues. V was shortened by 1 base and J by 2 bases, with 11 bases between the two germline ends. The CDR3 sequence: CASSLWNGPQETQYF. As DNA, the CDR3 is TGTGCCAGCAGTTTATGGAATGGACCGCAAGAGACCCAGTACTTC.

This clonotype was counted only a few times. V usage is TRBV20-1 and J usage is TRBJ2-7; the D gene is possibly TRBD2 (6 bases). V gave up 6 bases and J gave up 6 bases, with 18 bases separating them. This CDR3 contains 13 residues. CDR1 and CDR2 (germline): DFQATT, SNEGSKA (reference sequence). In nucleotides, the CDR3 is TGCAGTGCCCCGATGGGGCAGGGAGGCGAGCAGTACTTC. Residues: CSAPMGQGGEQYF.

This clonotype was found a few times. The rearrangement joins TRBV4-1 to TRBJ2-5; D remains unclear. The CDR3 runs 15 residues. Trimming pared 0 bases from V and 0 bases from J, leaving 8 bases between. Germline V CDR1 and CDR2: MGHRA, YSYEKL. The CDR3 bases are TGCGCCAGCAGCCAAGATCCGACGTACCAAGAGACCCAGTACTTC. It translates to CASSQDPTYQETQYF.

This chain links TRBV28 with TRBJ2-3; D is undetermined. With 3 bases removed from V and 5 bases from J, the gap between germline ends came to 15 bases. CDR3 size: 15 residues. From germline, CDR1 is MDHEN and CDR2 SYDVKM. The CDR3: CASSLGGLAKDTQYF. In DNA, the CDR3 is TGTGCCAGCAGTTTGGGTGGGTTGGCCAAAGATACGCAGTATTTT.

Ten or more counts support this clonotype. The V and J genes are TRBV18 and TRBJ1-2, with 7 nucleotides matching TRBD1. Germline assignment: CDR1 KGHSH and CDR2 LQKENI. Trimming removed 5 bases from V and 3 bases from J; junction bases left unmatched: 9. CDR3 length: 15 residues. The CDR3 coding sequence is TGTGCCAGCTCATTCTACAGGGGTTCTGACTATGGCTACACCTTC. This sequence encodes CASSFYRGSDYGYTF.

This clonotype was recorded a few times. CDR3 protein: CASSQDWAREMQSYNEQFF. CDR3 in DNA: TGTGCCAGCAGCCAAGACTGGGCGCGGGAGATGCAATCCTACAATGAGCAGTTCTTC. The chain combines TRBV14 with TRBJ2-1; TRBD2 agrees at 7 bases. This CDR3 has 19 amino acids. Germline trimming cut 0 bases from V and 1 base from J; bases unmatched to any gene: 12. The germline V gene has CDR1 SGHDN and CDR2 FVKESK.